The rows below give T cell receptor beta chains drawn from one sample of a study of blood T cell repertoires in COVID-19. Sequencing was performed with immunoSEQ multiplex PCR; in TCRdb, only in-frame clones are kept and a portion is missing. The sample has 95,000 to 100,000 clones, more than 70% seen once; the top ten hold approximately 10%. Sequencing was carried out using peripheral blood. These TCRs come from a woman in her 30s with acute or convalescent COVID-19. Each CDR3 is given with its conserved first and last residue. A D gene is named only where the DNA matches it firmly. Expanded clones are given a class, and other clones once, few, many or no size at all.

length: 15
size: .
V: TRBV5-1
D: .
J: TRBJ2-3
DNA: TGCGCCAGCAGCCCGGAGGGAAGGGAAAGTGGTACGCAGTATTTT
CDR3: CASSPEGRESGTQYF

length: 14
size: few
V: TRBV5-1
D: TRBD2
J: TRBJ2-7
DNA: TGCGCCAGCAGCTTAAGCGGGGGGACTTACGAGCAGTACTTC
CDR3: CASSLSGGTYEQYF

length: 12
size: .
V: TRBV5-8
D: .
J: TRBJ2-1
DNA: TGTGCCAGCAGCTTGAGAGGGTATGAGCAGTTCTTC
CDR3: CASSLRGYEQFF

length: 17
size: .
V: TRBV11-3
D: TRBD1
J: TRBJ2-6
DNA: TGTGCCAGCAGCTCGGGACAGGGGGCGGCGGGAGCGAAAGTCCTGACTTTC
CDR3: CASSSGQGAAGAKVLTF

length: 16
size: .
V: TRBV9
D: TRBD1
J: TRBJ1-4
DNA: TGTGCCAGCAGCGCGCCCCGGGACAGGGAGAATGAAAAACTGTTTTTT
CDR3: CASSAPRDRENEKLFF

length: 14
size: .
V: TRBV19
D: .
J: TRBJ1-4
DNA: TGTGCCAGTAGGAGATATGCAACTAATGAAAAACTGTTTTTT
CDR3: CASRRYATNEKLFF

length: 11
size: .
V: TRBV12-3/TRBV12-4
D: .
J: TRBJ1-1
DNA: TGTGCCAGCAGTTACTTCACTGAAGCTTTCTTT
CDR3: CASSYFTEAFF

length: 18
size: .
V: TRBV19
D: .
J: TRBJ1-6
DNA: TGTGCCAGTAGTATTGGGCCAGGCGTGAGCTCCTATAATTCACCCCTCCACTTT
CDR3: CASSIGPGVSSYNSPLHF

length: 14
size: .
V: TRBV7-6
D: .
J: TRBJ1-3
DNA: TGTGCCAGCAGCGAGGGATCCTCTGGAAACACCATATATTTT
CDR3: CASSEGSSGNTIYF

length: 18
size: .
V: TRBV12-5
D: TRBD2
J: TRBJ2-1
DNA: TGTGCTAGTGGTTTGGGACACCGGGGGGGCAGTTCCTACAATGAGCAGTTCTTC
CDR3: CASGLGHRGGSSYNEQFF

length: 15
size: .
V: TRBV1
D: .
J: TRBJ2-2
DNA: TGCACCAGCAGCCAAGTGGCAGGGAATGCCGGGGAGCTGTTTTTT
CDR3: CTSSQVAGNAGELFF

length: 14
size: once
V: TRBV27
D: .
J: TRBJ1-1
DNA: TGTGCCAGCAGTGCCAGGGACTGGAACACTGAAGCTTTCTTT
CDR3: CASSARDWNTEAFF

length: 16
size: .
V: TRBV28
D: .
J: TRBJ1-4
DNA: TGTGCCAGCAGTTTGGGGGGGGCTGCAACTAATGAAAAACTGTTTTTT
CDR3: CASSLGGAATNEKLFF

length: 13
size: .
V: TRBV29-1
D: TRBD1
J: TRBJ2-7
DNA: TGCAGCGTTGGGCCAGGGGGCTCGGACGAGCAGTACTTC
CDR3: CSVGPGGSDEQYF

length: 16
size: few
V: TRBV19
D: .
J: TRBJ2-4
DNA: TGTGCCAGTAGTATACAGGGAACACTAGCCAAAAACATTCAGTACTTC
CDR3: CASSIQGTLAKNIQYF

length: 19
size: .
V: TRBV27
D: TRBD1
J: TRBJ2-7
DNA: TGTGCCAGCAGCTTCAACGCTCCCGGACAGGGCAGGACCACCTACGAGCAGTACTTC
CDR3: CASSFNAPGQGRTTYEQYF

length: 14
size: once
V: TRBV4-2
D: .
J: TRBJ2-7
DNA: TGTGCCAGCAGCCAAGATCGGGGCTCCTACGAGCAGTACTTC
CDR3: CASSQDRGSYEQYF

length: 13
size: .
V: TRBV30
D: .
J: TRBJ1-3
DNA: TGTGCCTGGACCCGGGGAAGGGAGGACACCATATATTTT
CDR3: CAWTRGREDTIYF

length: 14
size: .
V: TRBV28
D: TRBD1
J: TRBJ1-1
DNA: TGTGCCAGCAGTTTCCCCCCCCGGGACAGTGAAGCTTTCTTT
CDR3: CASSFPPRDSEAFF

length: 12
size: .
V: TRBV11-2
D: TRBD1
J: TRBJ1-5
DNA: TGTGCCAGCAGTTCAGGGGGTCAGCCCCAGCATTTT
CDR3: CASSSGGQPQHF

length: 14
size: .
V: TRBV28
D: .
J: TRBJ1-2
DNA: TGTGCCAGCAGTTTCGCGGCAGTACTCTATGGCTACACCTTC
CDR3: CASSFAAVLYGYTF

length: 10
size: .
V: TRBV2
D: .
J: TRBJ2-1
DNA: TGCGCCAGCAGTGGGGAGGAGCAGTTCTTC
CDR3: CASSGEEQFF

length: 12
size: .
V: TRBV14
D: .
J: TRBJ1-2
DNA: TGTGCCAGCAGCCCTTCAGTCTATGGCTACACCTTC
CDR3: CASSPSVYGYTF

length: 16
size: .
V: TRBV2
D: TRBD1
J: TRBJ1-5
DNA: TGTGCCAGCAGTGGACGCCTGACAGGGGGACGTCAGCCCCAGCATTTT
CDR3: CASSGRLTGGRQPQHF

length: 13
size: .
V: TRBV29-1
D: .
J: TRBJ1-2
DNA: TGCAGCGTGACCTGGGGGAGGGGCTATGGCTACACCTTC
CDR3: CSVTWGRGYGYTF

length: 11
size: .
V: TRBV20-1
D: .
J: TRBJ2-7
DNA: TGCAGTGCTAGAGGGGCTTTCGAGCAGTACTTC
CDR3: CSARGAFEQYF

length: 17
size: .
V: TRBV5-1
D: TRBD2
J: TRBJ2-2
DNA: TGCGCCAGCAGCTTTGGGACTAGCGGGATTAACACCGGGGAGCTGTTTTTT
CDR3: CASSFGTSGINTGELFF

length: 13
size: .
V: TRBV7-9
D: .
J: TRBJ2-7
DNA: TGTGCCAGCAGCCCATATTACGAGGCCGAGCAGTACTTC
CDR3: CASSPYYEAEQYF

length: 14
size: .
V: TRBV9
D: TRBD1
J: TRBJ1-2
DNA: TGTGCCAGCAGCCCCCGCCGGACAGGGTATGGCTACACCTTC
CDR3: CASSPRRTGYGYTF

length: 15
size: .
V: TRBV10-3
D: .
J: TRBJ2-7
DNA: TGTGCCATCAGAATTAATTCAGCACCTCAGGGCGAGCAGTACTTC
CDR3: CAIRINSAPQGEQYF

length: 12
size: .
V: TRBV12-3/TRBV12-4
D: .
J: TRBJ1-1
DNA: TGTGCCAGCAGTCTGCCGGGGACTGAAGCTTTCTTT
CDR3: CASSLPGTEAFF

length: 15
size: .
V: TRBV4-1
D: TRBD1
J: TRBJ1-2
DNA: TGCGCCAGCAGCCAAGAGTTCACAGGGGACTATGGCTACACCTTC
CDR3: CASSQEFTGDYGYTF

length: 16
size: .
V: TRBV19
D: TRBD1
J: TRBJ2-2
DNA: TGTGCCAGTACCACGTTAAGGACAGGGGGCCCCGGGGAGCTGTTTTTT
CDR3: CASTTLRTGGPGELFF

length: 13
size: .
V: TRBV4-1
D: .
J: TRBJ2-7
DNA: TGCGCCAGCAGCCTTTCGACAGGCGCAGAACAGTACTTC
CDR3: CASSLSTGAEQYF

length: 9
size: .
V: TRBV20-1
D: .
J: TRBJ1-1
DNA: TGCACCGCAGACACTGAAGCTTTCTTT
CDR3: CTADTEAFF

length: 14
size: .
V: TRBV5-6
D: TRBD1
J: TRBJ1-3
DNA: TGTGCCAGCAGCATTACAGGGGCTGGAAACACCATATATTTT
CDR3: CASSITGAGNTIYF

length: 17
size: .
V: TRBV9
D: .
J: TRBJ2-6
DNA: TGTGCCAGCTCCGGGACACCAACTTCCTCTGGGGCCAACGTCCTGACTTTC
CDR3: CASSGTPTSSGANVLTF

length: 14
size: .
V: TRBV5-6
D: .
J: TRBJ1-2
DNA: TGTGCCAGCAGCCCGGACCCAGGGAGGAGTGGCTACACCTTC
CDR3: CASSPDPGRSGYTF

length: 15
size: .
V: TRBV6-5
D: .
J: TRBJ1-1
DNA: TGTGCCAGCAGCGACAGCGAGTTGGGGTGGGGTGAAGCTTTCTTT
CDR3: CASSDSELGWGEAFF

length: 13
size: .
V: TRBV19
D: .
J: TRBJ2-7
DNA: TGTGCCAGTAGTGTGAGCCTACTCTACGAGCAGTACTTC
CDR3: CASSVSLLYEQYF

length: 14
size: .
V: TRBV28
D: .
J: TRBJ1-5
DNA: TGTGCCAGCAGGAGAACTCCGACTAATCAGCCCCAGCATTTT
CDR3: CASRRTPTNQPQHF